This paragraph reports one TCR beta chain. Its cognate antigen has yet to be identified. Within one base of it there is no much larger clone, and no base qualities were kept. This entry comes from a study of identifying expanded T cells in peripheral blood (dated by TCRdb to the late 2010s). About the full investigation: Four technical replicates, made by sequencing separate aliquots from the same pool of genomic DNA, were compared pairwise.

Points the paper makes about the study in general: Across all healthy-donor time intervals, the beta-binomial model significantly cut both the number of clones called differentially abundant and the false-positive rate. For all healthy donors, the variance in clone template counts between approximately two-week samples rose significantly as total template count increased. It was expected by the authors that biological variance in healthy repertoires might increase further over much longer intervals, such as months to years. The binomial model flagged about 1.2 differentially abundant clones between technical replicates, compared with about 17 over about 2 weeks and 19 to 20 over about four weeks.

No immune events such as infections were documented for the healthy donors during the collection period. Healthy-donor blood repertoires served as a training cohort to calibrate time-dependent variance in a beta-binomial model of T-cell clone differential abundance. The training cohort included 10 or so healthy donors, of whom 3 were female and 7 were male. An age range of about 25 to 64 years, with an average of about 45 years, was recorded for the donors. Whole blood was collected from each healthy donor at three time points spaced about 2 weeks apart and obtained from a commercial supplier. Genomic DNA was extracted from unsorted whole blood for immunosequencing. Reading the germline V gene gives CDR1 SNHLY and CDR2 FYNNEI. Spanning cysteine to phenylalanine, the CDR3 consists of 14 amino acids. CDR3 DNA only is kept here, 42 bases in frame from base 1. V is shortened by 5 bases, J by 7 bases, and the region joining them spans 15 bases.

TCRbeta CDR3 regions were profiled with the immunoSEQ Assay using bias-controlled multiplex PCR amplification of genomic DNA. Per the source publication's procedure: The absolute abundance of each unique TCRbeta CDR3 region was quantified after sequences were collapsed and filtered. Differential abundance was tested with a binomial (Fisher-equivalent) model and with a beta-binomial model adding time-dependent variance fitted from healthy donors. Clones with fewer than 5 combined templates were excluded, and clones with Benjamini-Hochberg FDR below 0.01 were called differentially abundant. The form v = (b*log(k)+a)^2 was used to model beta-binomial variance as a function of total template count across the two samples. TCRdb's version of the immuneACCESS table is confined to in-frame rearrangements and falls short of the full clone set. An unresolved V gene accounts for under half of the shortfall where checked; the remainder is of unknown origin. For V, J and clone size, that table is used; D and trimming come from the DNA. Here the sample has approximately 100,000 clones; roughly 89% occur a single time. The ten largest make up roughly 15% of the sample.

This clonotype originated in a person aged 18 to 75 in good health. Sequencing was performed on blood. The chain joins TRBV2 to TRBJ1-3, and the D gene may be TRBD1, 6 bases matching. At the DNA level, the sequence is TGTGCCAGCAGTAAACAGGGTTTTGGGAACACCATATATTTT. This encodes CASSKQGFGNTIYF.